This is a list of T cell receptor beta chains from one sample in a study of cytotoxic CD8 clonotypes in ibrutinib-treated CLL. Sequencing was performed with immunoSEQ multiplex PCR; in TCRdb, only in-frame clones are kept and a portion is missing. The sample carries over 150,000 clones, 81% recorded once. The input for sequencing was PBMCs, taken after 12 months of ibrutinib treatment. Every receptor here comes from a human donor with chronic lymphocytic leukemia. The CDR3 runs from the conserved cysteine through the conserved F or W. The order of the fields is V gene, clone size, J gene, D gene, CDR3 DNA, CDR3 protein. A D gene is named only where the DNA matches it firmly. A clone size is listed for some rows: how often the clone was seen (once, few, many), or a class if it is expanded.

v_gene: TRBV28; abundance: once; j_gene: TRBJ2-1; d_gene: -; CDR3nt: TGTGCCAGCAGCCTTGGGAATGTCAACACGCAGTTCTTC; CDR3aa: CASSLGNVNTQFF
v_gene: TRBV5-1; abundance: -; j_gene: TRBJ2-2; d_gene: TRBD1; CDR3nt: TGCGCCAGCTCCCGGACAGGGCCGACGTATTCGAACACCGGGGAGCTGTTTTTT; CDR3aa: CASSRTGPTYSNTGELFF
v_gene: TRBV9; abundance: -; j_gene: TRBJ2-4; d_gene: TRBD2; CDR3nt: TGTGCCAGCAGCGTAGGTGATAGCGGGAGGGACATTCAGTACTTC; CDR3aa: CASSVGDSGRDIQYF
v_gene: TRBV28; abundance: -; j_gene: TRBJ2-2; d_gene: TRBD1; CDR3nt: TGTGCCAGCAGTTTCCCTTCGGGACAGACTAACACCGGGGAGCTGTTTTTT; CDR3aa: CASSFPSGQTNTGELFF
v_gene: TRBV28; abundance: -; j_gene: TRBJ2-4; d_gene: -; CDR3nt: TGTGCCAGCAGAGCTACTGTAGCCAAAAACATTCAGTACTTC; CDR3aa: CASRATVAKNIQYF
v_gene: TRBV7-9; abundance: -; j_gene: TRBJ2-5; d_gene: -; CDR3nt: TGTGCCAGCAGTTTTGGATCCAGGGGCGTAGTAGAGACCCAGTACTTC; CDR3aa: CASSFGSRGVVETQYF
v_gene: TRBV10-2; abundance: -; j_gene: TRBJ2-7; d_gene: -; CDR3nt: TGCGCCAGCACCGACAGTAGCTCCTACGAGCAGTACTTC; CDR3aa: CASTDSSSYEQYF
v_gene: TRBV21-1; abundance: -; j_gene: TRBJ1-2; d_gene: -; CDR3nt: TGTGCCAGCAGCAACTCCTACCAAGGGGGGGTGGATGGCTACACCTTC; CDR3aa: CASSNSYQGGVDGYTF
v_gene: TRBV27; abundance: -; j_gene: TRBJ2-3; d_gene: -; CDR3nt: TGTGCCAGCAGTTCCCCCACCACAGATACGCAGTATTTT; CDR3aa: CASSSPTTDTQYF
v_gene: TRBV19; abundance: -; j_gene: TRBJ1-2; d_gene: TRBD1; CDR3nt: TGTGCCAGTATGCAGGGGGCGAACTATGGCTACACCTTC; CDR3aa: CASMQGANYGYTF
v_gene: TRBV29-1; abundance: -; j_gene: TRBJ2-5; d_gene: -; CDR3nt: TGCAGCGTCATGACCGGGGTGCGGACCCAGTACTTC; CDR3aa: CSVMTGVRTQYF
v_gene: TRBV7-8; abundance: -; j_gene: TRBJ2-3; d_gene: TRBD1; CDR3nt: TGTGCCAGCAGCCCGTCGGGACAGGGGACTACGCAGTATTTT; CDR3aa: CASSPSGQGTTQYF
v_gene: TRBV7-2; abundance: -; j_gene: TRBJ2-3; d_gene: TRBD2; CDR3nt: TGTGCCAGCAGCTTATACCCGGGACTAGCGGGGGGCTCAGATACGCAGTATTTT; CDR3aa: CASSLYPGLAGGSDTQYF
v_gene: TRBV4-3; abundance: once; j_gene: TRBJ2-1; d_gene: TRBD2; CDR3nt: TGCGCCAGCAGCCAAGAAGGCGGTAGCGGGAGAGGAGAGCAGTTCTTC; CDR3aa: CASSQEGGSGRGEQFF
v_gene: TRBV19; abundance: few; j_gene: TRBJ2-3; d_gene: TRBD2; CDR3nt: TGTGCCAGTCGACTAGCGGGGGATACGCAGTATTTT; CDR3aa: CASRLAGDTQYF
v_gene: TRBV18; abundance: -; j_gene: TRBJ1-6; d_gene: TRBD1; CDR3nt: TGTGCCAGCTCACCGCCTCACAGGGGGGAAAATTCACCCCTCCACTTT; CDR3aa: CASSPPHRGENSPLHF
v_gene: TRBV6-1; abundance: -; j_gene: TRBJ1-2; d_gene: TRBD1; CDR3nt: TGTGCCAGCAGGGAACCGGGACAGGGGGCGCCTGTTAACTATGGCTACACCTTC; CDR3aa: CASREPGQGAPVNYGYTF
v_gene: TRBV28; abundance: -; j_gene: TRBJ1-5; d_gene: -; CDR3nt: TGTGCCAGCAGTTTATGGCCACAGAATAGCAATCAGCCCCAGCATTTT; CDR3aa: CASSLWPQNSNQPQHF
v_gene: TRBV7-3; abundance: -; j_gene: TRBJ2-3; d_gene: -; CDR3nt: TGTGCCAGCAGCTTGGGACATCCTGGGGATACGCAGTATTTT; CDR3aa: CASSLGHPGDTQYF
v_gene: TRBV28; abundance: -; j_gene: TRBJ1-5; d_gene: TRBD1; CDR3nt: TGTGCCAGCAGTTTATCCGGGACAGGGAATCAGCCCCAGCATTTT; CDR3aa: CASSLSGTGNQPQHF
v_gene: TRBV29-1; abundance: -; j_gene: TRBJ1-5; d_gene: -; CDR3nt: TGCAGCGCAAGGGGAACAGGGATCAATCAGCCCCAGCATTTT; CDR3aa: CSARGTGINQPQHF
v_gene: TRBV7-2; abundance: -; j_gene: TRBJ2-4; d_gene: TRBD1; CDR3nt: TGTGCCAGCAGCCCGGACAGGGCCAACATTCAGTACTTC; CDR3aa: CASSPDRANIQYF
v_gene: TRBV15; abundance: -; j_gene: TRBJ1-5; d_gene: -; CDR3nt: TGTGCCACCAGCAGAGAGGGGAATCAGCCCCAGCATTTT; CDR3aa: CATSREGNQPQHF
v_gene: TRBV4-2; abundance: -; j_gene: TRBJ2-5; d_gene: -; CDR3nt: TGTGCCAGCAGCCAAGAGTCCAGGGGATATGAGACCCAGTACTTC; CDR3aa: CASSQESRGYETQYF
v_gene: TRBV28; abundance: -; j_gene: TRBJ2-5; d_gene: TRBD1; CDR3nt: TGTGCCAGCAGGGACTTAGGACAGGTTGGCTCAGAGACCCAGTACTTC; CDR3aa: CASRDLGQVGSETQYF
v_gene: TRBV10-3; abundance: -; j_gene: TRBJ2-2; d_gene: -; CDR3nt: TGTGCCATCAGTGGGCAGGGGAACACCGGGGAGCTGTTTTTT; CDR3aa: CAISGQGNTGELFF
v_gene: TRBV7-2; abundance: -; j_gene: TRBJ2-7; d_gene: -; CDR3nt: TGTGCCAGCAGCGCGACAGGGAGGGAGCAGTACTTC; CDR3aa: CASSATGREQYF
v_gene: TRBV5-1; abundance: few; j_gene: TRBJ1-2; d_gene: TRBD1; CDR3nt: TGCGCCAGCAACCAAGGACAGGGGAGTCATGGCTACACCTTC; CDR3aa: CASNQGQGSHGYTF